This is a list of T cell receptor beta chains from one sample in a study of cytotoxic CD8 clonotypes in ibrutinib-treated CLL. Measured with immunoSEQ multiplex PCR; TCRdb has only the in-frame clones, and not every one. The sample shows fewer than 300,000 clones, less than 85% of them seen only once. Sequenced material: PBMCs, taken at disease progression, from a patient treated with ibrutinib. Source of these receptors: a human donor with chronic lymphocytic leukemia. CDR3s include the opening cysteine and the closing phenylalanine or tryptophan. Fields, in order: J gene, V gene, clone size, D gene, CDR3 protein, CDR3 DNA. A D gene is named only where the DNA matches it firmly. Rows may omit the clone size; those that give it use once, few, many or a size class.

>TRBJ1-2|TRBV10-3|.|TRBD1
CAISGPQGNYGYTF
TGTGCCATCAGTGGTCCACAGGGGAACTATGGCTACACCTTC
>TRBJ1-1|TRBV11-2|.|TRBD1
CASSRGQTGMNTEAFF
TGTGCCAGCAGCCGGGGACAGACGGGCATGAACACTGAAGCTTTCTTT
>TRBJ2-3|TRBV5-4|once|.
CAAGFPGQSTDTQYF
TGTGCCGCGGGTTTCCCGGGACAAAGCACAGATACGCAGTATTTT
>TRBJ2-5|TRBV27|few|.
CASSLGETQYF
TGTGCCAGCAGTTTGGGGGAGACCCAGTACTTC
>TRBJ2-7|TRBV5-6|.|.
CASSFPEDLVNEQYF
TGTGCCAGCAGCTTCCCCGAGGATCTCGTCAACGAGCAGTACTTC
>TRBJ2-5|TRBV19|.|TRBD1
CASSTTGVETQYF
TGTGCCAGTAGTACGACAGGGGTAGAGACCCAGTACTTC
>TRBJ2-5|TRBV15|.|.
CATSRAGFAATQYF
TGTGCCACCAGCAGAGCAGGTTTTGCGGCGACCCAGTACTTC
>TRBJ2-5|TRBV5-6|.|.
CASSLLLRGWETQYF
TGTGCCAGCAGCCTACTACTCAGGGGATGGGAGACCCAGTACTTC
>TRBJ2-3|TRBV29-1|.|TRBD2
CSFWTGGTDTQYF
TGCAGCTTCTGGACGGGAGGAACAGATACGCAGTATTTT
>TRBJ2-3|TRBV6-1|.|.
CASSEKLVVQYF
TGTGCCAGCAGTGAAAAACTGGTAGTGCAGTATTTT
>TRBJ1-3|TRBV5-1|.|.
CASSLREPEAGNTIYF
TGCGCCAGCAGCTTGCGGGAGCCAGAGGCCGGAAACACCATATATTTT
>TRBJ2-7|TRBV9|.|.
CASAQGAGTSEQYF
TGTGCCAGCGCGCAGGGAGCAGGGACGTCCGAGCAGTACTTC
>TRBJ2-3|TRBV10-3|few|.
CAIEDPRVDTQYF
TGTGCCATCGAGGACCCAAGGGTAGATACGCAGTATTTT
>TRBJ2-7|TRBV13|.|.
CASSDRDNSYEQYF
TGTGCCAGCAGCGACCGGGACAACTCCTACGAGCAGTACTTC
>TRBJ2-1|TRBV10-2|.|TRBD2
CASSLRGGGFPYNEQFF
TGCGCCAGCAGCCTTCGGGGCGGGGGGTTCCCTTACAATGAGCAGTTCTTC
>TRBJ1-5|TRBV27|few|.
CASSSDSYSNQPQHF
TGTGCCAGCAGTTCAGACAGTTATAGCAATCAGCCCCAGCATTTT
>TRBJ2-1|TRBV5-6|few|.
CASSLENYNEQFF
TGTGCCAGCAGCTTGGAAAACTACAATGAGCAGTTCTTC
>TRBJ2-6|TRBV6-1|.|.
CASSEAEESGANVLTF
TGTGCCAGCAGTGAGGCGGAGGAATCGGGGGCCAACGTCCTGACTTTC
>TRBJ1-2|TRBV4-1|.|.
CASSQSTYGYTF
TGCGCCAGCAGCCAAAGTACCTATGGCTACACCTTC
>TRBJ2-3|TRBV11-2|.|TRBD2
CASGRGYTDTQYF
TGTGCCAGCGGGCGGGGGTATACAGATACGCAGTATTTT
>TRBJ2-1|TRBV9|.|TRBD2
CASSPSGSGNEQFF
TGTGCCAGCAGCCCTAGCGGGAGTGGCAATGAGCAGTTCTTC
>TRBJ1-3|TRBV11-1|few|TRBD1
CASLDRGPSSGNTIYF
TGTGCCAGCTTGGACAGGGGGCCGAGCTCTGGAAACACCATATATTTT
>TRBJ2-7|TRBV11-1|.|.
CASSPRRARLEEQYF
TGTGCCAGCAGCCCTCGGCGGGCGCGCCTGGAAGAGCAGTACTTC
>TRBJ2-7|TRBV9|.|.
CASSNHGRDQADEQYF
TGTGCCAGCAGCAATCACGGCAGGGATCAAGCCGACGAGCAGTACTTC
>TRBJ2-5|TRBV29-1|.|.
CSATDSQTQYF
TGCAGCGCCACAGACAGCCAGACCCAGTACTTC
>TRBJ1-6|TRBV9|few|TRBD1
CASRDDRGRSPLHF
TGTGCCAGCAGAGATGACAGGGGGCGTTCACCCCTCCACTTT
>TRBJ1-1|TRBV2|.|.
CASSDRLNTEAFF
TGTGCCAGCAGTGACAGGCTGAACACTGAAGCTTTCTTT
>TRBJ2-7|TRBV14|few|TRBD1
CAHRGPDSYEQYF
TGTGCCCATAGGGGGCCGGACTCCTACGAGCAGTACTTC
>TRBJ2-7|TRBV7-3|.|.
CASTVKSGGDEQYF
TGTGCCAGCACGGTGAAGTCGGGCGGGGACGAGCAGTACTTC
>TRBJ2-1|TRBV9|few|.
CASSEGSSLDNEQFF
TGTGCCAGCAGCGAGGGATCCTCTCTCGACAATGAGCAGTTCTTC
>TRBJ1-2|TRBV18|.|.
CASSQGIRAYGYTF
TGTGCCAGCTCACAGGGAATCAGGGCCTATGGCTACACCTTC
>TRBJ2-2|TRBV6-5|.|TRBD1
CASSLDRGGHTGELFF
TGTGCCAGCAGTTTGGACAGGGGTGGACACACCGGGGAGCTGTTTTTT
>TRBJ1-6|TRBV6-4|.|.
CASSADGVSPLHF
TGTGCCAGCAGCGCAGACGGGGTGTCACCCCTCCACTTT
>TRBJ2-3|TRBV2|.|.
CASSEGLAVDTQYF
TGTGCCAGCAGTGAAGGCCTAGCTGTAGATACGCAGTATTTT
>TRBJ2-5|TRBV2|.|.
CASSRFEGFETQYF
TGTGCCAGCAGTCGTTTCGAGGGCTTTGAGACCCAGTACTTC
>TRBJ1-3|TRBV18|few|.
CASSPLETIYF
TGTGCCAGCTCACCACTCGAGACCATATATTTT
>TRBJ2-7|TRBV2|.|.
CASSPRGDSYEQYF
TGTGCCAGCAGCCCCAGGGGCGACTCCTACGAGCAGTACTTC
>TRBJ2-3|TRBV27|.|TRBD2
CASYQLPAGGPTDTQYF
TGTGCCAGCTACCAATTACCAGCGGGAGGCCCCACAGATACGCAGTATTTT
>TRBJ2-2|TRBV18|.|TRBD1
CASSPPTRTGGHTGELFF
TGTGCCAGCTCACCACCGACCCGGACAGGGGGCCACACCGGGGAGCTGTTTTTT
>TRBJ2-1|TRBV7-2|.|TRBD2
CASSFRLAGNEQFF
TGTGCCAGCAGCTTCCGACTAGCGGGAAATGAGCAGTTCTTC
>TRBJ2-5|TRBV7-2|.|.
CASVSSGPTTETQYF
TGTGCCAGCGTGTCGAGCGGGCCCACCACGGAGACCCAGTACTTC
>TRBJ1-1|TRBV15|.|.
CATKRSPMNTEAFF
TGTGCCACCAAAAGAAGCCCCATGAACACTGAAGCTTTCTTT
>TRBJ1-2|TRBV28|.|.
CASSLLGQNYGYTF
TGTGCCAGCAGTTTGCTAGGACAGAACTATGGCTACACCTTC
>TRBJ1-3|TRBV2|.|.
CASSELGFSGNTIYF
TGTGCCAGCAGTGAATTGGGTTTCTCTGGAAACACCATATATTTT
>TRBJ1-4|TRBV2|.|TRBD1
CASYEDRATNEKLFF
TGTGCCAGCTACGAGGACAGGGCAACTAATGAAAAACTGTTTTTT
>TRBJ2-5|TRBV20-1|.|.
CSASGQKYF
TGCAGTGCTAGTGGGCAGAAGTACTTC
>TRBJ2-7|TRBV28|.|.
CASSSVFREWSEQYF
TGTGCCAGCAGTTCAGTCTTTCGGGAGTGGTCCGAGCAGTACTTC
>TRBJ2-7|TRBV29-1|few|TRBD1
CSAMTGISYEQYF
TGCAGCGCTATGACAGGGATATCCTACGAGCAGTACTTC